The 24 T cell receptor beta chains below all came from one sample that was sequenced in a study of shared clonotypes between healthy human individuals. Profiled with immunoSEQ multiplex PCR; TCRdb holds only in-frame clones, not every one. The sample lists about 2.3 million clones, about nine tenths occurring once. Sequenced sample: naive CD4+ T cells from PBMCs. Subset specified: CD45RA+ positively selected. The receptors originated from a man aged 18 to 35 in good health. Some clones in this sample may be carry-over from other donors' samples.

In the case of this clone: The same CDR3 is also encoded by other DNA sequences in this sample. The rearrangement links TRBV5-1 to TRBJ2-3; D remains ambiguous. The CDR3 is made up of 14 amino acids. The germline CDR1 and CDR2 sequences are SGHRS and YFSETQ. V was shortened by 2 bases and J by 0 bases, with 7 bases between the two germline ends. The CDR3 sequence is CASSLRVSTDTQYF. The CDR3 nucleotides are TGCGCCAGCAGCTTAAGAGTCAGCACAGATACGCAGTATTTT. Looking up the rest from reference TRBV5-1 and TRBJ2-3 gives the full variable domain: KAGVTQTPRYLIKTRGQQVTLSCSPISGHRSVSWYQQTPGQGLQFLFEYFSETQRNKGNFPGRFSGRQFSNSRSEMNVSTLELGDSALYLCASSLRVSTDTQYFGPGTRLTVL.

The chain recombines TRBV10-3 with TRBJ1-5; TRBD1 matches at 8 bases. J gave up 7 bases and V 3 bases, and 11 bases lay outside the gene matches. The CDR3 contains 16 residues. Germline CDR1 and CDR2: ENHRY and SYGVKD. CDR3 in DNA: TGTGCCATCAGTGAAAGCGGTGGGACAGGCGGACAGCCCCAGCATTTT. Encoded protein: CAISESGGTGGQPQHF.

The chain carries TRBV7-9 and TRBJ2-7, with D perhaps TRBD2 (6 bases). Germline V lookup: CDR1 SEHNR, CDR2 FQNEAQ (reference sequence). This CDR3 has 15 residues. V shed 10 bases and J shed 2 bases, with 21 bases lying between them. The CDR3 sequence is CAIEKRRGLTYEQYF. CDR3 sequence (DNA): TGTGCCATTGAGAAGAGGAGGGGACTTACCTACGAGCAGTACTTC.

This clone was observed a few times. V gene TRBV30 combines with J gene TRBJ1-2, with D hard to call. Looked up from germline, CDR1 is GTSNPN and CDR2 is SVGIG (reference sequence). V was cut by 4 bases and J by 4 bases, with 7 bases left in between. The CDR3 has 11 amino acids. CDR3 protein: CAWIRAYGYTF. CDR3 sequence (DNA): TGTGCCTGGATTAGGGCCTATGGCTACACCTTC.

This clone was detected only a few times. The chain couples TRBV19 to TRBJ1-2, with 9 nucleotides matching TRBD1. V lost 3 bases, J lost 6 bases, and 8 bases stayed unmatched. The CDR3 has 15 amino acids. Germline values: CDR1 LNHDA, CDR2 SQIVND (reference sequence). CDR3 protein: CASSIWTGAPNGYTF. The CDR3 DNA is TGTGCCAGTAGTATCTGGACAGGGGCACCTAATGGCTACACCTTC.

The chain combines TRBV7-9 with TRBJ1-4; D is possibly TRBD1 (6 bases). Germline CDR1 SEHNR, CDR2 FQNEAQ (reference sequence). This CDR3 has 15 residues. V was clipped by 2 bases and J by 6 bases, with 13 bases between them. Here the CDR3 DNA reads TGTGCCAGCAGCTTATGGGGGGCGCCTGATGAAAAACTGTTTTTT. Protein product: CASSLWGAPDEKLFF.

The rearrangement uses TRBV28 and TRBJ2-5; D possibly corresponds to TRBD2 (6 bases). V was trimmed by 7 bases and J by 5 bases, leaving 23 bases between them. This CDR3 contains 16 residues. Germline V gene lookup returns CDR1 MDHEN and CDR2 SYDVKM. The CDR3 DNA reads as TGTGCCAGCACCCGAGGAGGGGCCGCTCAGGAGGAGACCCAGTACTTC. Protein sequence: CASTRGGAAQEETQYF.

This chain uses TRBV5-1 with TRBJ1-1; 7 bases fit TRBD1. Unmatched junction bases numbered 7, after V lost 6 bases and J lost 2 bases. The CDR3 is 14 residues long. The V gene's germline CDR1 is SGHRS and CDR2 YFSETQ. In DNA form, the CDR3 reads TGCGCCAGCACTCCTTGGACAGGCAACACTGAAGCTTTCTTT. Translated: CASTPWTGNTEAFF.

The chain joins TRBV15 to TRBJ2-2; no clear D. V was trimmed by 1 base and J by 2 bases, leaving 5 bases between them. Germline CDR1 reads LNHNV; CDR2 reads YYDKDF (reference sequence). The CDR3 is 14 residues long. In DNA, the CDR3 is TGTGCCACCAGCAGAGGAACAAACACCGGGGAGCTGTTTTTT. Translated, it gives CATSRGTNTGELFF.

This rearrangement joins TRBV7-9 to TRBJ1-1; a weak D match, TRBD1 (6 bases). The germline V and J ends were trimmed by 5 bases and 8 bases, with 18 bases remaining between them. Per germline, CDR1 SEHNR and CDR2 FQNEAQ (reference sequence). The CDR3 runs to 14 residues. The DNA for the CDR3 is TGTGCCAGCAGCGTAGAGGGGGTCTCGGGAGAAGCTTTCTTT. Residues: CASSVEGVSGEAFF.

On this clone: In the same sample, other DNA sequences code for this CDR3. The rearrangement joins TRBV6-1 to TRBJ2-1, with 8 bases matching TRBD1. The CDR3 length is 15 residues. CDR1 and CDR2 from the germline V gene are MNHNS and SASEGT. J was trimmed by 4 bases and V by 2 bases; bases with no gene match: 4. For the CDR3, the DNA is TGTGCCAGCAGTGAACCAGGGGGCGCTTACAATGAGCAGTTCTTC. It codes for CASSEPGGAYNEQFF.

The CDR3 reads CASSADRVNEQFF. The CDR3 coding sequence is TGCGCCAGCAGCGCGGACAGGGTCAATGAGCAGTTCTTC. The chain has TRBV5-1 and TRBJ2-1; TRBD1 matches at 8 bases. V dropped 4 bases and J dropped 6; count of bases not matched to a gene: 3. The CDR3 consists of 13 residues. Germline loops: CDR1 SGHRS, CDR2 YFSETQ.

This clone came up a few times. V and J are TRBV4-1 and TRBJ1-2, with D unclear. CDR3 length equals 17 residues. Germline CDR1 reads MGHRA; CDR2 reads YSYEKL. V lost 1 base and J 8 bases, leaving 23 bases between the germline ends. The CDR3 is CASSQGTAFGVLDGYTF. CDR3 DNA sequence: TGCGCCAGCAGCCAAGGGACGGCTTTTGGGGTCCTCGACGGCTACACCTTC.

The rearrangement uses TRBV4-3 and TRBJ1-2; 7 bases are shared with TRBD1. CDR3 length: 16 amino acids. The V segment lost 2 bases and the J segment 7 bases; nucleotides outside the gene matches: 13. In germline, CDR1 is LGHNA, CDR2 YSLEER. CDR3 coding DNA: TGCGCCAGCAGCCAAAGTTCGGCAGGGGGAACGGGTGGCTACACCTTC. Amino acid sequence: CASSQSSAGGTGGYTF.

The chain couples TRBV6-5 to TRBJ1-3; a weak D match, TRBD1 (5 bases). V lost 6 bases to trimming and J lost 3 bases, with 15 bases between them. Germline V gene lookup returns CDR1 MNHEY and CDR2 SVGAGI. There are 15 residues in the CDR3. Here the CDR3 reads CASSRGRRLGNTIYF. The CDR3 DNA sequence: TGTGCCAGCAGCCGGGGACGCCGACTTGGAAACACCATATATTTT.

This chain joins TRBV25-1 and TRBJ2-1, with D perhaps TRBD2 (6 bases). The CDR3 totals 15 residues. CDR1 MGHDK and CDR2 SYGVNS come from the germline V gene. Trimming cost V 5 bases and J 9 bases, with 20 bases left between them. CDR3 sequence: CASSLSGFGGVEQFF. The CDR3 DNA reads TGTGCCAGCAGTTTATCGGGGTTCGGGGGAGTTGAGCAGTTCTTC.

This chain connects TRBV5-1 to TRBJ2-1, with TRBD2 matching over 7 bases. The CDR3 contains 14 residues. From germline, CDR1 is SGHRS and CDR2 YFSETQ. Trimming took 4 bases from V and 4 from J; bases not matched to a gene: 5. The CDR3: CASSIGGGYNEQFF. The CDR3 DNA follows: TGCGCCAGCAGCATAGGCGGGGGTTACAATGAGCAGTTCTTC.

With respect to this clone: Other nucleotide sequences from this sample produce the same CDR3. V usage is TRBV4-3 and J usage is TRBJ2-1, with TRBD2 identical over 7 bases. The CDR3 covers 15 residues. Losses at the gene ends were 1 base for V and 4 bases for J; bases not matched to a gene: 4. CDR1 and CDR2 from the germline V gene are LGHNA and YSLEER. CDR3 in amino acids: CASSQGPSGYNEQFF. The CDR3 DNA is TGCGCCAGCAGCCAAGGCCCTAGCGGTTACAATGAGCAGTTCTTC.

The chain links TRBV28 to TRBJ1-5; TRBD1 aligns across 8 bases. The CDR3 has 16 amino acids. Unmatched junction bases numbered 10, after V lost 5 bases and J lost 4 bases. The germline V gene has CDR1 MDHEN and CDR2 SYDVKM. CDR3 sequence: CASSQRGQGRNQPQHF. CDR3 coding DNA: TGTGCCAGCAGTCAGAGAGGACAGGGAAGAAATCAGCCCCAGCATTTT.

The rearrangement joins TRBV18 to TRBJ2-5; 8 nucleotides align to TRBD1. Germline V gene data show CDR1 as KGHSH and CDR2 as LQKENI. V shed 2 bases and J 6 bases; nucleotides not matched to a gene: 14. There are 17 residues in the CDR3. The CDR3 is CASSPNRGGQGIQTQYF. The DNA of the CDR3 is TGTGCCAGCTCACCAAATCGCGGCGGACAGGGTATACAGACCCAGTACTTC.

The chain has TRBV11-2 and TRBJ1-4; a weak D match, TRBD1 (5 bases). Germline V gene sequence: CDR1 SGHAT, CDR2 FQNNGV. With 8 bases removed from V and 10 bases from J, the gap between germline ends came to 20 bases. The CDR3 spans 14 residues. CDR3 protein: CASLPGTPPGKLFF. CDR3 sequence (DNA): TGTGCCAGCCTACCCGGGACCCCTCCGGGAAAACTGTTTTTT.

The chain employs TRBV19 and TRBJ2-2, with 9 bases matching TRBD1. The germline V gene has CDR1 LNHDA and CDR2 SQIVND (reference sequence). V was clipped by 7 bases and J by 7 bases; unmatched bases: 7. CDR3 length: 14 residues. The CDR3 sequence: CASNSQGAGGELFF. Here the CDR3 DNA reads TGTGCCAGTAATTCACAGGGGGCAGGCGGGGAGCTGTTTTTT. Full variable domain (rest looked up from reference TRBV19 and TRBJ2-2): DGGITQSPKYLFRKEGQNVTLSCEQNLNHDAMYWYRQDPGQGLRLIYYSQIVNDFQKGDIAEGYSVSREKKESFPLTVTSAQKNPTAFYLCASNSQGAGGELFFGEGSRLTVL.

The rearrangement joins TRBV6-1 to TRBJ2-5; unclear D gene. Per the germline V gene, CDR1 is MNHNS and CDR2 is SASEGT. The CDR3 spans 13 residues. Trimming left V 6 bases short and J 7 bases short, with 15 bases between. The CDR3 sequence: CASRITVFGTQYF. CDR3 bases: TGTGCCAGCAGGATCACAGTATTTGGGACCCAGTACTTC.

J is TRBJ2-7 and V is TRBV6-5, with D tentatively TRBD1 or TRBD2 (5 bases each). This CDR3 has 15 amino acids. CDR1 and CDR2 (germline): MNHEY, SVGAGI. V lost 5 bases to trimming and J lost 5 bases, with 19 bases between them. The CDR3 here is CASSPEWDDDDEQYF. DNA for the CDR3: TGTGCCAGCAGTCCCGAGTGGGACGATGATGACGAGCAGTACTTC.